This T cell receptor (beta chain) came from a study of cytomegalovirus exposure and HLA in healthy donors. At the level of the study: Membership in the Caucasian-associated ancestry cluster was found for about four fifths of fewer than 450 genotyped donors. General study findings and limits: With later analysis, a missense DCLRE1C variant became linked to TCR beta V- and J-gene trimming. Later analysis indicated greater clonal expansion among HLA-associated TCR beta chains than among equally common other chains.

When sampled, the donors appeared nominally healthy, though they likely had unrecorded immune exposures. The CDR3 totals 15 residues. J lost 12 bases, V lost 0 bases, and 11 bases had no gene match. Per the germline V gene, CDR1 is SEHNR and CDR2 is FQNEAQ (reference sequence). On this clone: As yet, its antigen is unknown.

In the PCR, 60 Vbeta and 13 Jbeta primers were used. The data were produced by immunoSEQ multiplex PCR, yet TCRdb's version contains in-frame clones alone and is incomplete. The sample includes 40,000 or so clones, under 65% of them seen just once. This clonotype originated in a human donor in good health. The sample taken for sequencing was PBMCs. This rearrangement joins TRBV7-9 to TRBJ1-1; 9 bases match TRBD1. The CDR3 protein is CASSLARSGQGLPFF. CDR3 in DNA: TGTGCCAGCAGCTTAGCCAGGTCGGGACAGGGTCTCCCTTTCTTT.